The 3 T cell receptor beta chains listed next were all sequenced from one sample in a study of OX40 agonist ivuxolimab in advanced cancers. Method: immunoSEQ multiplex PCR; TCRdb's copy keeps in-frame clones and lacks some. The table includes 70,000 to 85,000 clones, 80% to 90% detected once. The material sequenced was CD4+ or CD8+ T cells sorted from blood, taken in a trial of the OX40 agonist ivuxolimab. Source of these receptors: an adult with an advanced solid tumor such as melanoma, head and neck, liver or kidney cancer.

This clone was observed once. The chain is built from TRBV27 and TRBJ2-4; D gene ambiguous. CDR3 length: 14 amino acids. V gave up 8 bases and J gave up 0 bases, with 11 bases separating them. CDR1 is MNHEY and CDR2 is SMNVEV in the germline V gene (reference sequence). Here the CDR3 DNA reads TGTGCCAGCGGTCTCCCGGGAGCCAAAAACATTCAGTACTTC. This gives the protein CASGLPGAKNIQYF.

The rearrangement joins TRBV9 to TRBJ2-3; D gene ambiguous. The CDR3 runs to 14 residues. Germline V gene data show CDR1 as SGDLS and CDR2 as YYNGEE. Trimming left V 4 bases short and J 2 bases short, with 11 bases between. The CDR3 reads CASSLQDPTDTQYF. The CDR3 bases are TGTGCCAGCAGCCTACAAGACCCCACAGATACGCAGTATTTT.

This clone has just one count. The CDR3 bases are TGTGCCAGCGGGGACAGCCTATTCGGAAACACCATATATTTT. Translating it yields CASGDSLFGNTIYF. The rearrangement uses TRBV28 and TRBJ1-3; 7 bases are shared with TRBD1. V shed 8 bases and J 4 bases; nucleotides not matched to a gene: 8. This CDR3 is 14 amino acids long. The germline V gene has CDR1 MDHEN and CDR2 SYDVKM.